The rows below give T cell receptor beta chains drawn from one sample of a study of blood T cell repertoires in COVID-19. Assay: immunoSEQ multiplex PCR; the TCRdb copy retains only in-frame clones and omits some. The data hold a few hundred thousand clones, with around 85% observed a single time. The sequencing input was PBMCs or T cells enriched from blood (not recorded which). The receptors come from a woman aged 40 to 49 with acute COVID-19. The CDR3 runs from the conserved cysteine through the conserved F or W. A D gene is named only where the DNA matches it firmly. Rows may omit the clone size; those that give it use once, few, many or a size class.

d_call	j_call	clone_size	v_call	cdr3_nt	cdr3_aa
TRBD1	TRBJ1-2	once	TRBV9	TGTGCCAGCAGCGTAGAACAGGGGGGTGGCTACACCTTC	CASSVEQGGGYTF
NA	TRBJ2-5	NA	TRBV7-9	TGTGCCAGCAGCTTATGGGGAGTCATGGACAGCCTTGGTACCCAGTACTTC	CASSLWGVMDSLGTQYF
NA	TRBJ2-5	NA	TRBV5-1	TGCGCCAGCAGCTTGGTCGGGGGAGAGACCCAGTACTTC	CASSLVGGETQYF
TRBD2	TRBJ2-2	NA	TRBV5-4	TGTGCCAGCAGCCCCGGGACTACCTTTCACACCGGGGAGCTGTTTTTT	CASSPGTTFHTGELFF
NA	TRBJ2-3	NA	TRBV4-1	TGCGCCAGCACCACGGGATTTTCTACTAGCACAGATACGCAGTATTTT	CASTTGFSTSTDTQYF
NA	TRBJ2-3	NA	TRBV7-3	TGTGCCAGCAGCTTAAAGGGTGGGACTCGCACAGATACGCAGTATTTT	CASSLKGGTRTDTQYF
TRBD1	TRBJ2-3	NA	TRBV5-6	TGTGCCAGCAGCTTCGGACAGGAAAAGGCGCAGTATTTT	CASSFGQEKAQYF
TRBD2	TRBJ2-1	NA	TRBV5-5	TGTGCCAGCAGCTTGGCCCCTAGCGGGGGAAACCAAAATAAGCAGTTCTTC	CASSLAPSGGNQNKQFF
NA	TRBJ1-5	NA	TRBV4-2	TGTGCCAGCAGCCAAGGGCAGGGCCGGGGGGTGCCCCAGCATTTT	CASSQGQGRGVPQHF
TRBD2	TRBJ2-5	NA	TRBV9	TGTGCCAGCAGCGTAGGACCGGGGACTAGCGGGGGATTCCAAGAGACCCAGTACTTC	CASSVGPGTSGGFQETQYF
TRBD2	TRBJ2-3	NA	TRBV10-3	TGTGCCACCTCCTCGGGGGGAAGTGATACGCAGTATTTT	CATSSGGSDTQYF
NA	TRBJ2-7	NA	TRBV27	TGTGCCAGCAGTTTTCTAGCAGGGGTGCACGAGCAGTACTTC	CASSFLAGVHEQYF
TRBD1	TRBJ1-5	NA	TRBV28	TGTGCCAGCAGTTCACAGGGGGGGGGTAATCAGCCCCAGCATTTT	CASSSQGGGNQPQHF
TRBD1	TRBJ1-2	NA	TRBV6-5	TGTGCCAGCAGTCGACAACAGGGGAAGAACTATGGCTACACCTTC	CASSRQQGKNYGYTF
TRBD1	TRBJ2-2	NA	TRBV9	TGTGCCAGCAGCGTAGCAGGGGGCGCGAACACCGGGGAGCTGTTTTTT	CASSVAGGANTGELFF
NA	TRBJ2-2	NA	TRBV6-6	TGTGCCAGCAGTTACTCGATGCAGGGGAACACCGGGGAGCTGTTTTTT	CASSYSMQGNTGELFF
TRBD1	TRBJ1-6	NA	TRBV4-3	TGCGCCAGCAGCCAAGAGTCCGGGACAGGGGAGAATTCACCCCTCCACTTT	CASSQESGTGENSPLHF
NA	TRBJ2-7	NA	TRBV5-1	TGCGCCAGCAGCGGGGGGGCCGATTTTTATAGCTACGAGCAGTACTTC	CASSGGADFYSYEQYF
NA	TRBJ1-2	NA	TRBV2	TGTGCCAGCAGTGCCGACAGCAACTATGGCTACACCTTC	CASSADSNYGYTF
NA	TRBJ2-2	once	TRBV3-1/TRBV3-2	TGTGCCAGCAGCCAAGGGGCGTCGAACACCGGGGAGCTGTTTTTT	CASSQGASNTGELFF
TRBD2	TRBJ2-3	NA	TRBV11-1	TGTGCCAGCAGCGTCAGGACTAGATGGGTCACAGATACGCAGTATTTT	CASSVRTRWVTDTQYF
NA	TRBJ1-2	NA	TRBV7-8	TGTGCCAGCACCACGGTAACCAGGGATTCTAACTATGGCTACACCTTC	CASTTVTRDSNYGYTF
NA	TRBJ1-1	NA	TRBV6-5	TGTGCCAGCACGGGGGGTATTGAAGCTTTCTTT	CASTGGIEAFF
NA	TRBJ2-1	NA	TRBV18	TGTGCCAGCTCACCGAGCCGTATTTGGGGAGATGAGCAGTTCTTC	CASSPSRIWGDEQFF
TRBD2	TRBJ2-1	NA	TRBV6-2/TRBV6-3	TGTGCCAGCAGTTACCCTAGCGGGAGAAATGAGCAGTTCTTC	CASSYPSGRNEQFF
NA	TRBJ1-4	NA	TRBV5-4	TGTGCCAGCAGCTTGGGACAGCTTAATGAAAAACTGTTTTTT	CASSLGQLNEKLFF
NA	TRBJ1-2	NA	TRBV4-2	TGTGCCAGCAGCCAAGAGGGGGGACACACCTTC	CASSQEGGHTF
NA	TRBJ2-6	NA	TRBV5-1	TGCGCCAGCAGCTTGGGTCGGTCTGGGGCCAACGTCCTGACTTTC	CASSLGRSGANVLTF
TRBD2	TRBJ2-1	NA	TRBV7-8	TGTGCCAGCAGCCGAAGTAGCGGGAGGACTCAGGAGCAGTTCTTC	CASSRSSGRTQEQFF
TRBD1	TRBJ1-3	NA	TRBV27	TGTGCCAGCAGTTTACCCATTAAGGGGGACAGGGCTGGAAACACCATATATTTT	CASSLPIKGDRAGNTIYF
NA	TRBJ2-7	NA	TRBV27	TGTGCCAGCAGTCCGGGGACCTACGAGCAGTACTTC	CASSPGTYEQYF
TRBD1	TRBJ2-1	NA	TRBV6-6	TGTGCCAGCAGTGTCCGGGACAGGGGTTTACAAGATGAGCAGTTCTTC	CASSVRDRGLQDEQFF
NA	TRBJ2-1	NA	TRBV19	TGTGCCAGTAGTATTTCAAGGAGCTCCTACAATGAGCAGTTCTTC	CASSISRSSYNEQFF
TRBD1	TRBJ1-3	NA	TRBV9	TGTGCCAGCAGCAAGACCGGGACAGTCGGAAACACCATATATTTT	CASSKTGTVGNTIYF
NA	TRBJ2-5	NA	TRBV7-3	TGTGCCAGCAGCTTAATGGGCAACCAACAAGAGACCCAGTACTTC	CASSLMGNQQETQYF
NA	TRBJ1-1	NA	TRBV6-2/TRBV6-3	TGTGCCAGCAGTTACAGAGGAGGGCTTCGAACTGAAGCTTTCTTT	CASSYRGGLRTEAFF
NA	TRBJ1-1	NA	TRBV25-1	TGTGCCAGCAGTGATAGTTCCAGGGTGAACACTGAAGCTTTCTTT	CASSDSSRVNTEAFF
NA	TRBJ2-7	NA	TRBV12-2	TGTGCAAGTCGCTCCAGGGACATCCTTAGCCACGAGCAGTACTTC	CASRSRDILSHEQYF
TRBD1	TRBJ2-7	NA	TRBV19	TGTGCCAGTAGTATAGGGGACAGGGGCGGCTACGAGCAGTACTTC	CASSIGDRGGYEQYF
NA	TRBJ1-5	NA	TRBV9	TGTGCCAGCAGCGTAGGGCCTCGCCAGGGGCCCCAGCATTTT	CASSVGPRQGPQHF
NA	TRBJ1-5	few	TRBV28	TGTGCCAGCACTGCAGGGGTTCAGCCCCAGCATTTT	CASTAGVQPQHF
NA	TRBJ2-1	NA	TRBV9	TGTGCCAGCAGCGTAGGGAGCAGGGTTCACAATGAGCAGTTCTTC	CASSVGSRVHNEQFF
TRBD1	TRBJ2-5	NA	TRBV9	TGTGCCAGCAGCGTAGGTGGGACAGGGGGCGCGAAGACCCAGTACTTC	CASSVGGTGGAKTQYF
TRBD2	TRBJ2-1	NA	TRBV6-5	TGTGCCAGCAGTTCATCAGCGGGGGGCCCCTACAATGAGCAGTTCTTC	CASSSSAGGPYNEQFF
TRBD1	TRBJ2-1	NA	TRBV24-1	TGTGCCACCAGTGATTCCTACAGGGGAAGGGATTACAATGAGCAGTTCTTC	CATSDSYRGRDYNEQFF
TRBD1	TRBJ2-1	NA	TRBV14	TGTGCCAGCAGCCAACAAAGGGGACAGGGTTTCTATGAGAACAATGAGCAGTTCTTC	CASSQQRGQGFYENNEQFF
TRBD2	TRBJ2-7	few	TRBV5-4	TGTGCCAGCAGCCCCTGGGGGAGCGGGATATACGAGCAGTACTTC	CASSPWGSGIYEQYF
NA	TRBJ2-1	NA	TRBV9	TGTGCCAGCAGCGGGCCCAGGAGGGACTACAATGAGCAGTTCTTC	CASSGPRRDYNEQFF
TRBD1	TRBJ1-2	once	TRBV6-5	TGTGCCAGCAGCGGACGTCAGGGACAGCATGATGGCTACACCTTC	CASSGRQGQHDGYTF
TRBD2	TRBJ2-7	once	TRBV3-1/TRBV3-2	TGTGCCAGCAGCCAAGTCACCGGGACTAGGATCTCCGAGCAGTACTTC	CASSQVTGTRISEQYF
NA	TRBJ1-3	NA	TRBV4-2	TGTGCCAGCAGCCAAGAAAGGACGGGGACTGGAAACACCATATATTTT	CASSQERTGTGNTIYF
NA	TRBJ2-2	NA	TRBV7-9	TGTGCCAGCAGCTTAGAGCGACTCCACGCGAACACCGGGGAGCTGTTTTTT	CASSLERLHANTGELFF
NA	TRBJ2-2	NA	TRBV27	TGTGCCAGCAGGCCCCTTGAGCGCACCGGGGAGCTGTTTTTT	CASRPLERTGELFF
TRBD1	TRBJ2-3	NA	TRBV10-3	TGTGCCATCAATGACAGGGGGACAGATACGCAGTATTTT	CAINDRGTDTQYF
NA	TRBJ2-7	NA	TRBV5-8	TGTGCCAGCAGCTTGGACCCTGCGAGCTCCTACGAGCAGTACTTC	CASSLDPASSYEQYF
TRBD1	TRBJ1-3	NA	TRBV9	TGTGCCAGCAGCCCTCTAGCGGGGACAGGCTCTGGAAACACCATATATTTT	CASSPLAGTGSGNTIYF
TRBD2	TRBJ2-3	NA	TRBV5-8	TGTGCCAGCAGCAAAGGGACTAGCGGGGGGTACTCCACAGATACGCAGTATTTT	CASSKGTSGGYSTDTQYF